The entry below describes one T cell receptor (beta chain). Its cognate antigen is unknown. V lost 2 bases to trimming and J lost 5 bases; unmatched junction nucleotides: 2. The germline V gene encodes CDR1 SGHRS and CDR2 YFSETQ. The CDR3 sequence is 13 residues long. Produced via immunoSEQ multiplex PCR; TCRdb's table is partial and in-frame only. The table shows tens of thousands of clones, with 85% to 95% occurring only once. Each depressed patient was matched pairwise with a non-depressed control on sex, age, current smoking status and body mass index. Enrichment usually gave about 95% pure CD4+ T cells. The sample is drawn from a study of untreated major depressive disorder. Study-level findings and limits: Findings may not generalize because the study sample was small.

This clonotype was obtained from a young man in good health. This chain connects TRBV5-1 to TRBJ1-1, with 8 positions matching TRBD1. Material: CD4+ T cells from PBMCs. CDR3 amino acids: CASSFDRGTEAFF. CDR3 bases: TGCGCCAGCAGCTTCGACAGGGGAACTGAAGCTTTCTTT. The full variable domain, with the rest looked up from reference TRBV5-1 and TRBJ1-1, is KAGVTQTPRYLIKTRGQQVTLSCSPISGHRSVSWYQQTPGQGLQFLFEYFSETQRNKGNFPGRFSGRQFSNSRSEMNVSTLELGDSALYLCASSFDRGTEAFFGQGTRLTVV.